This T cell receptor (beta chain) derives from a study of blood T cell repertoires in COVID-19. The overall study: Spain, Italy and the United States supplied samples that represented acute and convalescent COVID-19. PBMCs, B-cell-depleted T cells, or T cells provided the cDNA or gDNA that made up the material.

This CDR3 comprises 13 residues. The V gene's germline CDR1 is PRHDT and CDR2 FYEKMQ (reference sequence). Between the trimmed V and J ends, which lost 0 bases and 13 bases, there was a span of 15 bases. This clone turned up a few times. Original processing methods: Amplification of reference gene primers was used by the study to estimate nucleated cell counts. The table came from immunoSEQ multiplex PCR; TCRdb's copy has only in-frame clones and leaves some out. That table is the source of V, J and clone size, and D and trimming were worked out from the DNA. The sample has tens of thousands of clones, more than 80% seen once.

Sequenced input: peripheral blood. The clonotype was recovered from an older woman with acute or convalescent COVID-19. This rearrangement joins TRBV13 to TRBJ1-2; tentative D call: TRBD1 (5 bases). CDR3 sequence (DNA): TGTGCCAGCAGCTTAGGCACAGGCCCAGCCCTCACCTTC. Translation gives CASSLGTGPALTF.